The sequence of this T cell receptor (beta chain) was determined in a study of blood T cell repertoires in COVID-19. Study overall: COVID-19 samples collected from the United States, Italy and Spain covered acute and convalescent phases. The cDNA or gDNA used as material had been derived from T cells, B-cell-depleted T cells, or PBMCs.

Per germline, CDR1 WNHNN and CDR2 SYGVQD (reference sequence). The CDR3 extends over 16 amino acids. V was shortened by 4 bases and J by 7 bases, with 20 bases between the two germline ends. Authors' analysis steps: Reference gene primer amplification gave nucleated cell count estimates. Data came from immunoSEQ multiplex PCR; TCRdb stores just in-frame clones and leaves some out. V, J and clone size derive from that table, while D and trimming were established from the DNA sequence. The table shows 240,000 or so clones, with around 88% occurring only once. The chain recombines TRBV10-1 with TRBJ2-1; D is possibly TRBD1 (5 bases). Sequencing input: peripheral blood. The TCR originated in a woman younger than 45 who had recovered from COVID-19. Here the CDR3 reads CASSGTKTPQGNEQFF. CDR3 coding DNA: TGCGCCAGCAGTGGTACAAAAACCCCCCAGGGTAATGAGCAGTTCTTC.